The source of this TCR beta chain is a study of identical twins. Trimming took off 0 bases at V and 4 bases at J, with 9 bases between the two ends. The CDR3 is 14 residues long. Germline V gene data show CDR1 as KGHSH and CDR2 as LQKENI. From the 5' RACE reads, TCRdb called clonotypes with MiXCR, one entry per CDR3 protein. The table has approximately 300,000 distinct CDR3 sequences, roughly 9% seen once. This clonotype is classed as medium-sized. These same records also appear under a second study, on yellow fever vaccine responses in identical twins.

Input material: CD8+ T cells sorted from blood. The chain combines TRBV18 with TRBJ1-2; D is uncertain. The TCR comes from a woman between 18 and 29 years old in good health. The CDR3: CASSPPTESYGYTF. The CDR3 DNA follows: TGTGCCAGCTCACCACCAACTGAGTCCTATGGCTACACCTTC.